Sequencing of this T cell receptor beta chain was carried out in a study of patients and donors after allogeneic stem cell transplantation. Deletions cut 1 base from V and 1 base from J, with 12 bases between. CDR1 and CDR2 (germline): SGHRS, YFSETQ. The CDR3 sequence is 16 residues long. Using its own MiXCR run on the RT-PCR reads, TCRdb lists one record per CDR3 protein. The sample consists of about 150,000 distinct CDR3 sequences, about a third of them appearing once. This receptor was obtained from a human donor who was either an allogeneic HSCT recipient or a stem cell or donor lymphocyte infusion donor (not recorded which). It is not recorded whose cells these are; they may come from a transplant donor. Sequencing was done on a sample of blood, either unsorted or a sorted T cell fraction (not recorded which). The chain links TRBV5-1 to TRBJ2-1, with D perhaps TRBD1 or TRBD2 (5 bases each). The CDR3 is CASSLTGPGSYNEQFF. CDR3 DNA sequence: TGCGCCAGCAGCTTGACAGGTCCGGGGTCCTACAATGAGCAGTTCTTC.